Shown below are 30 T cell receptor beta chains from a single sample sequenced in a study of blood T cell repertoires in COVID-19. Assay used: immunoSEQ multiplex PCR; TCRdb lists only in-frame clones, some missing. This sample yields around 260,000 clones, of which about four fifths are seen a single time; 15% to 19% belongs to the top ten. Sequencing was done on a sample of peripheral blood. All receptors come from a person between 65 and 79 years old with COVID-19, enrolled during active disease.

This chain uses TRBV25-1 with TRBJ2-3; 7 bases match TRBD2. Trimming at V came to 8 bases and at J to 1 base, leaving 3 bases not matched to a gene. The germline CDR1 and CDR2 sequences are MGHDK and SYGVNS. The CDR3 length is 13 residues. CDR3 in amino acids: CASQRGGTDTQYF. DNA of the CDR3: TGTGCCAGCCAGCGGGGCGGCACAGATACGCAGTATTTT.

The chain has TRBV29-1 and TRBJ2-4; the match to TRBD2 covers 9 bases. The germline CDR1 and CDR2 sequences are SQVTM and ANQGSEA. Germline trimming cut 1 base from V and 0 bases from J; bases unmatched to any gene: 1. The CDR3 runs to 15 residues. This CDR3 is CSVEGGRVAKNIQYF. The CDR3 region has the DNA TGCAGCGTTGAAGGCGGGAGGGTAGCCAAAAACATTCAGTACTTC.

The chain recombines TRBV6-5 with TRBJ2-4; weak D call: TRBD2 (6 bases). This CDR3 is 14 amino acids long. Germline values: CDR1 MNHEY, CDR2 SVGAGI. Trimming shortened V by 4 bases and J by 8 bases, and 15 bases separated the two germline ends. Here the CDR3 reads CASSSGLSGDIQYF. The CDR3 nucleotides read TGTGCCAGCAGTTCCGGTCTATCGGGGGACATTCAGTACTTC.

This chain connects TRBV7-2 to TRBJ2-5; D unclear. Germline values: CDR1 SGHTA, CDR2 FQGNSA. This CDR3 has 13 amino acids. Between the trimmed V and J ends, which lost 5 bases and 5 bases, there was a span of 12 bases. The CDR3 here is CASSRDATETQYF. The CDR3 DNA follows: TGTGCCAGCAGCCGTGATGCTACGGAGACCCAGTACTTC.

The genes are TRBV4-3 and TRBJ2-5; 11 bases align to TRBD1. CDR1 and CDR2 from the germline V gene are LGHNA and YSLEER. V lost 0 bases to trimming and J lost 4 bases; unmatched junction nucleotides: 4. The CDR3 is made up of 16 amino acids. The CDR3 DNA sequence: TGCGCCAGCAGCCAAGACCGGGACAGGGGGAGAGAGACCCAGTACTTC. Amino acids: CASSQDRDRGRETQYF.

The genes are TRBV29-1 and TRBJ1-3, with D maybe TRBD1 (5 bases). Deletions cut 8 bases from V and 1 base from J, with 27 bases between. The CDR3 totals 18 residues. Germline values: CDR1 SQVTM, CDR2 ANQGSEA. This CDR3 reads CSPERLGRPPHSGNTIYF. As DNA, the CDR3 is TGCAGCCCTGAACGGCTGGGGCGACCACCCCATTCTGGAAACACCATATATTTT.

This chain links TRBV9 with TRBJ1-3, with D hard to call. V lost 2 bases and J lost 0, with 12 bases in between. Germline V gives CDR1 SGDLS, CDR2 YYNGEE. The CDR3 contains 16 residues. CDR3 sequence (DNA): TGTGCCAGCAGCGTCACACAGAGCTCCTCTGGAAACACCATATATTTT. This codes for CASSVTQSSSGNTIYF.

The chain has TRBV10-2 and TRBJ2-1, with 8 bases matching TRBD1. Germline assignment: CDR1 WSHSY and CDR2 SAAADI. V lost 6 bases and J lost 2; bases outside the gene matches: 3. CDR3 length: 14 amino acids. The CDR3 DNA reads TGCGCCAGCAGAGGACAGGGTCCCTACAATGAGCAGTTCTTC. It is translated as CASRGQGPYNEQFF.

In its sample, this clone was seen a few times. This chain uses TRBV25-1 with TRBJ1-1; D remains ambiguous. The ends were cut back, 1 base at V and 6 bases at J, with 18 bases in the middle. In germline, CDR1 is MGHDK, CDR2 SYGVNS. This CDR3 is built from 16 residues. The CDR3 loop is CASSESAPRGISEAFF. The CDR3 DNA reads TGTGCCAGCAGTGAATCGGCCCCCCGCGGAATTTCTGAAGCTTTCTTT. Supplemented by reference TRBV25-1 and TRBJ1-1, the full variable domain reads EADIYQTPRYLVIGTGKKITLECSQTMGHDKMYWYQQDPGMELHLIHYSYGVNSTEKGDLSSESTVSRIRTEHFPLTLESARPSHTSQYLCASSESAPRGISEAFFGQGTRLTVV.

The chain has TRBV6-6 and TRBJ1-3; D might be TRBD1 (6 bases). Deletions cut 2 bases from V and 4 bases from J, with 15 bases between. CDR3 length equals 16 residues. Germline loops: CDR1 MNHNY, CDR2 SVGAGI (reference sequence). CDR3 bases: TGTGCCAGCAGTTACAGGGTACAGGGTCCCGGAAACACCATATATTTT. Amino acids: CASSYRVQGPGNTIYF.

The rearrangement links TRBV12-3 or TRBV12-4 to TRBJ1-6; D may be TRBD1 (6 bases). CDR3 length: 13 amino acids. The ends were cut back, 3 bases at V and 8 bases at J, with 8 bases in the middle. This CDR3 is CASSLGGHSPLHF. The CDR3 coding sequence is TGTGCCAGCAGTTTGGGGGGGCATTCACCCCTCCACTTT.

The J gene is TRBJ1-1, the V gene TRBV19; 7 bases are a match to TRBD1. The germline V gene encodes CDR1 LNHDA and CDR2 SQIVND (reference sequence). Trimming at V came to 5 bases and at J to 7 bases, leaving 13 bases not matched to a gene. This CDR3 has 15 amino acids. The CDR3 protein is CASSARDSPDGEAFF. CDR3 nucleotide sequence: TGTGCCAGTAGTGCCCGGGACAGCCCAGACGGTGAAGCTTTCTTT.

A single count supports this clone. V is TRBV19 and J is TRBJ2-1; tentative D call: TRBD2 (7 bases). Germline V gives CDR1 LNHDA, CDR2 SQIVND (reference sequence). The CDR3 consists of 20 residues. V shed 10 bases and J shed 0 bases, with 31 bases lying between them. CDR3 region: CATENGGLAVKGASYNEQFF. Here the CDR3 DNA reads TGTGCCACCGAAAATGGGGGGCTAGCGGTCAAAGGGGCCTCCTACAATGAGCAGTTCTTC. The full variable domain, its missing parts supplied by reference TRBV19 and TRBJ2-1, is DGGITQSPKYLFRKEGQNVTLSCEQNLNHDAMYWYRQDPGQGLRLIYYSQIVNDFQKGDIAEGYSVSREKKESFPLTVTSAQKNPTAFYLCATENGGLAVKGASYNEQFFGPGTRLTVL.

The chain has TRBV10-3 and TRBJ1-5, with 7 bases lining up with TRBD1. The CDR3 length is 14 residues. In germline, CDR1 is ENHRY, CDR2 SYGVKD. With 4 bases clipped from V and 4 bases from J, the junction kept 4 bases outside the gene matches. The CDR3 loop reads CAISGTGANQPQHF. The CDR3 region has the DNA TGTGCCATCAGTGGTACAGGGGCTAATCAGCCCCAGCATTTT.

A note on this clone: Because the CDR3's place on the DNA is in doubt, the DNA is left out and the CDR3 is given as listed by TCRdb. V is TRBV21-1 and J is TRBJ2-3; whether TRBD1, the table's D call, matches the DNA was not checked. TRBV21-1 is listed as a pseudogene. Ends included, the CDR3 has 20 residues. The CDR3 sequence is CASSKRVGQGAVFGTDTQYF.

The table lists this clone with a few counts. This chain joins TRBV5-4 and TRBJ1-1; 10 bases align to TRBD1. CDR3 length: 14 residues. With V trimmed by 3 bases and J by 5 bases, 4 bases remained unmatched. Germline-derived CDR1 and CDR2 are SGHNT and YYREEE (reference sequence). CDR3 loop: CASSSRQGATEAFF. The CDR3 DNA follows: TGTGCCAGCAGCTCAAGACAGGGGGCGACTGAAGCTTTCTTT.

The chain links TRBV12-3 or TRBV12-4 to TRBJ2-5; D possibly corresponds to TRBD2 (6 bases). V lost 4 bases and J 4 bases, leaving 10 bases between the germline ends. This CDR3 comprises 13 residues. In nucleotides, the CDR3 is TGTGCCAGCAGTTGGGCGGGGAGAGAGACCCAGTACTTC. Its translation: CASSWAGRETQYF.

This clone occurred once. The chain employs TRBV28 and TRBJ1-1, with TRBD1 identical over 9 bases. The ends lost 6 bases at V and 6 bases at J; junction bases unmatched: 8. Germline V gene sequence: CDR1 MDHEN, CDR2 SYDVKM. The CDR3 sequence is 14 residues long. The CDR3 is CASRPPGQGSEAFF. In DNA, the CDR3 is TGTGCCAGCAGACCCCCGGGACAGGGCTCTGAAGCTTTCTTT.

This rearrangement joins TRBV10-2 to TRBJ1-6, with a weak D call TRBD1 (5 bases). Germline CDR1 and CDR2: WSHSY and SAAADI. This CDR3 spans 17 amino acids. V was shortened by 0 bases and J by 5 bases, with 14 bases between the two germline ends. CDR3 sequence reads: CASSESAGPLNNSPLHF. CDR3 bases: TGCGCCAGCAGTGAGTCGGCAGGGCCACTCAATAATTCACCCCTCCACTTT.

V usage is TRBV24-1 and J usage is TRBJ1-3; a weak D match, TRBD1 (5 bases). The CDR3 is 13 residues long. V lost 9 bases, J lost 4 bases, and 12 bases lay in between. In germline, CDR1 is KGHDR, CDR2 SFDVKD. CDR3 in DNA: TGTGCCACCCGTGCGGCAGGGGGAAACACCATATATTTT. The encoded protein is CATRAAGGNTIYF.

This chain connects TRBV6-5 to TRBJ2-5; 7 nucleotides agree with TRBD2. Germline loops: CDR1 MNHEY, CDR2 SVGAGI. The CDR3 is 14 residues long. V was pared by 6 bases and J by 7 bases, with 11 bases of the junction left unmatched. This CDR3 reads CASSPGTTIRTQYF. The CDR3 nucleotides are TGTGCCAGCAGCCCCGGGACTACAATACGGACCCAGTACTTC.

The chain is built from TRBV28 and TRBJ1-2; 9 bases are a match to TRBD1. Germline CDR1 reads MDHEN; CDR2 reads SYDVKM. J gave up 7 bases and V 2 bases, and 8 bases lay outside the gene matches. The CDR3 spans 15 residues. The CDR3 bases are TGTGCCAGCAGTTTAGGAAGGGACAGGGTTTTTGGCTACACCTTC. This sequence encodes CASSLGRDRVFGYTF.

The V call is TRBV10-3, the J call TRBJ1-2, with D possibly matching TRBD1 (5 bases). The germline V gene has CDR1 ENHRY and CDR2 SYGVKD. CDR3 length: 12 residues. Trimming removed 2 bases at V and 6 bases at J, with 7 bases between. CDR3 loop: CAISEIGDGYTF. The DNA for the CDR3 is TGTGCCATCAGTGAGATAGGGGATGGCTACACCTTC.

Only a few counts were recorded for this clone. The V gene is TRBV3-1 (or the pseudogene TRBV3-2), the J gene TRBJ2-3, with D maybe TRBD2 (6 bases). The V gene's germline CDR1 is LGHDT and CDR2 YNNKEL (reference sequence). This CDR3 region has 14 residues. Between the trimmed V and J ends, which lost 4 bases and 3 bases, there was a span of 11 bases. In DNA, the CDR3 is TGTGCCAGCAGCCTCCGGAGCGGGACAGATACGCAGTATTTT. Its translation is CASSLRSGTDTQYF.

This chain links TRBV30 with TRBJ2-3; TRBD2 matches 7 bases. Per the germline V gene, CDR1 is GTSNPN and CDR2 is SVGIG (reference sequence). The V and J ends lost 4 bases and 2 bases, in that order; junction bases with no gene match: 6. The CDR3 consists of 14 residues. In nucleotides, the CDR3 is TGTGCCTGGACCAGACTAGCTGCCACAGATACGCAGTATTTT. It encodes CAWTRLAATDTQYF.

The V gene is TRBV7-8, the J gene TRBJ1-4, with 8 bases aligning to TRBD1. V shed 3 bases and J 8 bases; nucleotides not matched to a gene: 11. CDR1 is SGHVS and CDR2 is FQNEAQ in the germline V gene. The CDR3 length is 16 residues. The CDR3 bases are TGTGCCAGCAGCTTCGGGACAGGACAGGCCGGGGAAAAACTGTTTTTT. It translates to CASSFGTGQAGEKLFF.

The chain uses TRBV4-1 and TRBJ2-5, with D possibly matching TRBD2 (5 bases). CDR1 is MGHRA and CDR2 is YSYEKL in the germline V gene. This CDR3 comprises 14 residues. Trimming left V 0 bases short and J 5 bases short, with 10 bases between. DNA of the CDR3: TGCGCCAGCAGCCAAGAGCCCGGGGTGGAGACCCAGTACTTC. This gives the protein CASSQEPGVETQYF.

The V and J genes are TRBV7-8 and TRBJ2-2; TRBD2 is a possible D gene (6 bases). With 5 bases removed from V and 5 bases from J, the gap between germline ends came to 12 bases. CDR1 SGHVS and CDR2 FQNEAQ come from the germline V gene. The CDR3 runs 14 residues. The CDR3 bases are TGTGCCAGCAGCGGGACGGCGGGGACCGGGGAGCTGTTTTTT. This translates into CASSGTAGTGELFF.

This chain connects TRBV7-2 to TRBJ1-6, with 7 positions matching TRBD1. V was pared by 2 bases and J by 7 bases, with 5 bases of the junction left unmatched. Germline V gene sequence: CDR1 SGHTA, CDR2 FQGNSA. The CDR3 is made up of 15 amino acids. The CDR3 reads CASSLQGGLNSPLHF. For the CDR3, the DNA is TGTGCCAGCAGCTTACAAGGGGGCTTGAATTCACCCCTCCACTTT.

This clone came up once. CDR3 sequence (DNA): TGTGCCAGTAGTGGACAGGGGACGGGTCAGCCCCAGCATTTT. Translating it yields CASSGQGTGQPQHF. The chain carries TRBV19 and TRBJ1-5; 9 bases align to TRBD1. J gave up 6 bases and V 5 bases, and 5 bases lay outside the gene matches. CDR3 length equals 14 residues. Germline lookup yields CDR1 LNHDA and CDR2 SQIVND (reference sequence).